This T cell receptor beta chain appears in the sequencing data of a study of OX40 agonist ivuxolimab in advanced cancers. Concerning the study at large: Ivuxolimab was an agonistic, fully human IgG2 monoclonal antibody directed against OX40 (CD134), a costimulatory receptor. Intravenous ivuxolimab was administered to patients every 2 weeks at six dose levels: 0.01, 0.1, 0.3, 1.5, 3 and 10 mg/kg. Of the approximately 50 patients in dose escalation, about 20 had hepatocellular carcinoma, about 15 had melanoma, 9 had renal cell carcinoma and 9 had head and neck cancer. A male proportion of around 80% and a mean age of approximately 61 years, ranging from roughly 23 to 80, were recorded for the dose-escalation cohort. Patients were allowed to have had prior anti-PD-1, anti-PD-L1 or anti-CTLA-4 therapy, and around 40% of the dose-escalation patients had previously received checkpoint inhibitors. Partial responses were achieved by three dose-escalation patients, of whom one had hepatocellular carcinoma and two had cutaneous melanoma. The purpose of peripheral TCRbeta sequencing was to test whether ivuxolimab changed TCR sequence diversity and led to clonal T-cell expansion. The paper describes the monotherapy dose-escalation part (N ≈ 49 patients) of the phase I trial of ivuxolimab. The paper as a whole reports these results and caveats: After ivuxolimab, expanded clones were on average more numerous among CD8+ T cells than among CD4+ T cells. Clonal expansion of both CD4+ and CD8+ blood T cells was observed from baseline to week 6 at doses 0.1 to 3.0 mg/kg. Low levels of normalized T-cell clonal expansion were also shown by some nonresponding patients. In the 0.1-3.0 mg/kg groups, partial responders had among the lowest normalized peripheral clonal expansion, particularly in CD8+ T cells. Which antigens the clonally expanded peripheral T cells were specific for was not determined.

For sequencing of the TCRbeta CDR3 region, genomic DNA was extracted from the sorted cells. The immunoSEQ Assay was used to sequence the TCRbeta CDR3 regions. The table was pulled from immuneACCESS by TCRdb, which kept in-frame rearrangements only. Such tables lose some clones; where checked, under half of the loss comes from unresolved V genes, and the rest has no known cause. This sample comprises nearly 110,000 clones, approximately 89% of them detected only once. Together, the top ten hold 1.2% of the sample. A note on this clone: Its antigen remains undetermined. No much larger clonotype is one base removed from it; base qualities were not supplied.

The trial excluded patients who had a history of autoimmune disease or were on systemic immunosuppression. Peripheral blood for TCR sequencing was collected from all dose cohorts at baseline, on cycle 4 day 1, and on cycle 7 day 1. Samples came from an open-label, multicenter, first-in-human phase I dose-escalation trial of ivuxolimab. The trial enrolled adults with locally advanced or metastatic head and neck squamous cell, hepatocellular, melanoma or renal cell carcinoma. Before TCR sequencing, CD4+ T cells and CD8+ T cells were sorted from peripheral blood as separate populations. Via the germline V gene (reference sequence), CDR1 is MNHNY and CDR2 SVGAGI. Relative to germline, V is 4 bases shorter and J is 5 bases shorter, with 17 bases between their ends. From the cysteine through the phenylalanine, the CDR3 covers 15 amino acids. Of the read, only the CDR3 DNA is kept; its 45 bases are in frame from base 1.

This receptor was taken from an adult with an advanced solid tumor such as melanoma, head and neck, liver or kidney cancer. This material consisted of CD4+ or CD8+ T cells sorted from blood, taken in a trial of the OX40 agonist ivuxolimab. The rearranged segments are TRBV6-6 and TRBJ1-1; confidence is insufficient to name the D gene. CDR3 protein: CASSFSDGGNTEAFF. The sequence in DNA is TGTGCCAGCAGTTTTTCTGACGGAGGAAATACTGAAGCTTTCTTT.